Given below is one TCR beta chain in context. What it binds is unknown. The sample is drawn from a study of cytomegalovirus exposure and HLA in healthy donors. Looking at the study overall: Unique TCRs numbering roughly 85 million, obtained from HLA-typed donors, made up an early data release.

Notes on the study in general: Researchers reported in a later analysis that a missense DCLRE1C variant was tied to TCR beta V- and J-gene trimming.

Germline assignment: CDR1 SGHVS and CDR2 FNYEAQ. V lost 1 base to trimming and J lost 9 bases; unmatched junction nucleotides: 10. CDR3 length equals 16 residues. 13 Jbeta primers and 60 Vbeta primers were used for the PCR. Some clones are missing from TCRdb's copy, which holds only in-frame ones; the method was immunoSEQ multiplex PCR. The specimen's table records 75,000 to 80,000 clones. This TCR came from a man between 18 and 35 years old in good health and CMV-seropositive. V usage is TRBV7-6 and J usage is TRBJ2-1; TRBD2 matches at 9 bases. Source material: PBMCs. This chain's CDR3 is CASSLGGGRALSEQFF. The CDR3 nucleotides are TGTGCCAGCAGCTTAGGAGGCGGGAGGGCGTTGAGTGAGCAGTTCTTC. Full variable domain (missing parts from reference TRBV7-6 and TRBJ2-1): GAGVSQSPRYKVTKRGQDVALRCDPISGHVSLYWYRQALGQGPEFLTYFNYEAQQDKSGLPNDRFSAERPEGSISTLTIQRTEQRDSAMYRCASSLGGGRALSEQFFGPGTRLTVL.